This record looks at one T cell receptor (beta chain) sequence and its context. Its antigen remains unknown. The sample originates from a study of shared clonotypes between healthy human individuals. Study-level background: Three plates were used per donor for CD4 naive, three for CD4 memory, two for CD8 naive and one for CD8 memory.

Every subset had its genomic DNA shared out evenly among several immunoSEQ plates. Here immunoSEQ multiplex PCR was the method, and the copy in TCRdb shows in-frame clones only, minus some. Altogether some 2,000,000 clones are present, 90% to 95% being singletons, with the ten largest covering roughly 0.13%. Study outcomes and limitations: Investigators expected sequencing depth to affect clonotype sharing among donors.

Sequences were obtained from naive CD4+ T cells sorted from blood. Subset in this sample: CD45RA+ positively selected. This clonotype was obtained from a man between 18 and 35 years old in good health.

The CDR3 loop reads CASRGTGVVEKLFF. The DNA for the CDR3 is TGTGCCAGCAGGGGGACAGGGGTTGTGGAAAAACTGTTTTTT. The V and J genes are TRBV2 and TRBJ1-4, with TRBD1 identical over 10 bases. The CDR3 is made up of 14 amino acids. From germline, CDR1 is SNHLY and CDR2 FYNNEI. V lost 6 bases to trimming and J lost 8 bases; unmatched junction nucleotides: 6. Filled out from reference TRBV2 and TRBJ1-4, the complete variable domain reads EPEVTQTPSHQVTQMGQEVILRCVPISNHLYFYWYRQILGQKVEFLVSFYNNEISEKSEIFDDQFSVERPDGSNFTLKIRSTKLEDSAMYFCASRGTGVVEKLFFGSGTQLSVL.